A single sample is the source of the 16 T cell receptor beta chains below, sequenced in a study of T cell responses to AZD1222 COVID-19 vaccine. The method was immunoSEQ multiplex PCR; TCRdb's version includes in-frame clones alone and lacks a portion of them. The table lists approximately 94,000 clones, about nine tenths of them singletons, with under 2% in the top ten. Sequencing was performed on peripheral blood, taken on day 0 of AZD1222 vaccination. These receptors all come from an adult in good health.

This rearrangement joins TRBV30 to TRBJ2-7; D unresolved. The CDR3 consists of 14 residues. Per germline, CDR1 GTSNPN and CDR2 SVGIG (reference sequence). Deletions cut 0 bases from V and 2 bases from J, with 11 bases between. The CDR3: CAWSVLRPTYEQYF. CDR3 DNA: TGTGCCTGGAGTGTACTTCGGCCCACCTACGAGCAGTACTTC.

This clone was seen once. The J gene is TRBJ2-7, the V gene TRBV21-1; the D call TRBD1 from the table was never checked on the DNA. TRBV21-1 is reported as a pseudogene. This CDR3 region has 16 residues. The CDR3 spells CASSKPQGDRGYEQYF. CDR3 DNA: TGTGCCAGCAGCAAACCCCAAGGGGACAGGGGGTACGAGCAGTACTTC.

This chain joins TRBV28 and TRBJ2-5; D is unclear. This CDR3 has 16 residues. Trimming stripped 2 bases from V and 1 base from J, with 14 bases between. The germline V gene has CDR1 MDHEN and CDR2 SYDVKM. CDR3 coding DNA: TGTGCCAGCAGTTTAAACCCGGCGGCGTTCCAAGAGACCCAGTACTTC. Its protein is CASSLNPAAFQETQYF.

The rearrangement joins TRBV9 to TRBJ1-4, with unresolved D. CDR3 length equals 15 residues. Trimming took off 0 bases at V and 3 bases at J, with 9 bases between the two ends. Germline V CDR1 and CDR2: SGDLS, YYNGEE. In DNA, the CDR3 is TGTGCCAGCAGCGTAGGGGCCGCGCCTAATGAAAAACTGTTTTTT. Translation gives CASSVGAAPNEKLFF.

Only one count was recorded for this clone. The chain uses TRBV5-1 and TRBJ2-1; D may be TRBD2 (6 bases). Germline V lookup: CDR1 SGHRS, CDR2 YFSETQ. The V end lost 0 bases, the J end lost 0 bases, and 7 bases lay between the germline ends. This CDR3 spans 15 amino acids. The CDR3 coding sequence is TGCGCCAGCAGCTTGGTCGGGAGCTCCTACAATGAGCAGTTCTTC. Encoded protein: CASSLVGSSYNEQFF. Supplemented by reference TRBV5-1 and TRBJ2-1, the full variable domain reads KAGVTQTPRYLIKTRGQQVTLSCSPISGHRSVSWYQQTPGQGLQFLFEYFSETQRNKGNFPGRFSGRQFSNSRSEMNVSTLELGDSALYLCASSLVGSSYNEQFFGPGTRLTVL.

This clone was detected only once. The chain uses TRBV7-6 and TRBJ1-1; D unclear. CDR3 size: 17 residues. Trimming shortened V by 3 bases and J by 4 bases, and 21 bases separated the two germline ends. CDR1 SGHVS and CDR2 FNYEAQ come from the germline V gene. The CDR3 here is CASSFSWAPSPGTEAFF. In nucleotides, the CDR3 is TGTGCCAGCAGCTTCAGTTGGGCTCCCTCCCCTGGCACTGAAGCTTTCTTT.

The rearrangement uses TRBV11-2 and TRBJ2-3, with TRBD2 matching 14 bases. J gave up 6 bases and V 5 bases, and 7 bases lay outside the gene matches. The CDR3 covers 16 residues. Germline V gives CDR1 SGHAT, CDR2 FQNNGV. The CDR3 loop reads CASSARTSGRRDTQYF. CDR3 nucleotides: TGTGCCAGCAGCGCCAGGACTAGCGGGAGGAGGGATACGCAGTATTTT.

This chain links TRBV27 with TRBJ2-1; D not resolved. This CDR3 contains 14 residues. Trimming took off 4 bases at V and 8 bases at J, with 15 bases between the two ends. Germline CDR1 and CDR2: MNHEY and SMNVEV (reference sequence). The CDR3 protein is CASSSPGLRHEQFF. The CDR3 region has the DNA TGTGCCAGCAGTTCTCCCGGGTTGAGGCATGAGCAGTTCTTC.

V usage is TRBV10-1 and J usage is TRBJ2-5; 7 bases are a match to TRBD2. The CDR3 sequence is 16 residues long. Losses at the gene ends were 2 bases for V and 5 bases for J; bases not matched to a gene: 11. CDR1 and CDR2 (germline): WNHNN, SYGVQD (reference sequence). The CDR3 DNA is TGCGCCAGCAGTGAGGGTGTGGCGGGAGTAGGGGAGACCCAGTACTTC. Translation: CASSEGVAGVGETQYF.

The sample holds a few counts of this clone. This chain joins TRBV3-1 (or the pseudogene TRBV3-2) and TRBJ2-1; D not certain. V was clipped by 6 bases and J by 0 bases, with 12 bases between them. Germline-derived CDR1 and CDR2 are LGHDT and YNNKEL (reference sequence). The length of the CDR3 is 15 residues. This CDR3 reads CASRPQLSSYNEQFF. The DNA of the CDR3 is TGTGCCAGCAGACCGCAGCTTAGCTCCTACAATGAGCAGTTCTTC.

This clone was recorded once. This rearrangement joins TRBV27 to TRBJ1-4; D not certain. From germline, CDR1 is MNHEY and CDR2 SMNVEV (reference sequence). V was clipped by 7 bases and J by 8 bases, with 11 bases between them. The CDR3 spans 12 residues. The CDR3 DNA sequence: TGTGCCAGCATGCGGCCCGGAGAAAAACTGTTTTTT. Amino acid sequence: CASMRPGEKLFF.

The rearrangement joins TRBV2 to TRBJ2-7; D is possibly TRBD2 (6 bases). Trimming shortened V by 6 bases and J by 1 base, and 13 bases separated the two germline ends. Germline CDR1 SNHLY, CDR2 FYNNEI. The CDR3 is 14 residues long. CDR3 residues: CASRLGGESYEQYF. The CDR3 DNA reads TGTGCCAGCAGGCTGGGCGGGGAATCCTACGAGCAGTACTTC. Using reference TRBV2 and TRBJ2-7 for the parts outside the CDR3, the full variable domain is EPEVTQTPSHQVTQMGQEVILRCVPISNHLYFYWYRQILGQKVEFLVSFYNNEISEKSEIFDDQFSVERPDGSNFTLKIRSTKLEDSAMYFCASRLGGESYEQYFGPGTRLTVT.

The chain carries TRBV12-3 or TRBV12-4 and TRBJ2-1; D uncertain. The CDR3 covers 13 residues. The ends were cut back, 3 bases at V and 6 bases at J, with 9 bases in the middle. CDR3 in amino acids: CASSLAETNEQFF. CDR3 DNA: TGTGCCAGCAGTTTGGCGGAGACCAATGAGCAGTTCTTC.

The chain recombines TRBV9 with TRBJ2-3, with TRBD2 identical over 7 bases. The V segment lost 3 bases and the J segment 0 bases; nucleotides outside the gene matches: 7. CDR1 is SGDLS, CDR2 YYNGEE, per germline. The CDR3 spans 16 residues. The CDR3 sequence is CASSAGGSDSTDTQYF. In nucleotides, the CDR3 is TGTGCCAGCAGCGCGGGGGGTAGCGACAGCACAGATACGCAGTATTTT.

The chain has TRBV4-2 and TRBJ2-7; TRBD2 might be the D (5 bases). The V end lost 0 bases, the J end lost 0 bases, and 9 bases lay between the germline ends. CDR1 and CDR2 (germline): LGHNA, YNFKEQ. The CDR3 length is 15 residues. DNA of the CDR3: TGTGCCAGCAGCCAAGAGATAGGGAGCTCCTACGAGCAGTACTTC. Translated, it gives CASSQEIGSSYEQYF.

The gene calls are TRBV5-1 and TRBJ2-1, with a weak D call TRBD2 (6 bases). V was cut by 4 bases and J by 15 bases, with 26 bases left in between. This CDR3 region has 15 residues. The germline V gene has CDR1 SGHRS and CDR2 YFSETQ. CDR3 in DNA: TGCGCCAGCAGCCTGACCGGGGACTTAAAAGCCGGGCGGTTCTTC. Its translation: CASSLTGDLKAGRFF.